These T cell receptor beta chains were read from a single sample in a study of T cell repertoires in cytomegalovirus infection. The antigens these receptors bind are not known. TCRdb used MiXCR to reprocess the reads, holding one entry per CDR3 protein. The sample shows over 55,000 distinct CDR3 sequences, about 19% of them seen only once. The material was CD8+ T cells from cultured PBMCs, obtained from culture after CMV antigen stimulation. Receptor source: a human donor in good health (CMV status not recorded). Some clones in this sample may be carry-over from other donors' samples. CDR3s include the opening cysteine and the closing phenylalanine or tryptophan. A D gene is named only where the DNA matches it firmly. The size entry is marked missing in some rows and otherwise reads once, few, many or a size class.

-	TRBD2	TRBV7-2	TRBJ2-3	CASSLGLAGWTDTQYF	TGTGCCAGCAGCTTGGGACTAGCGGGGTGGACAGATACGCAGTATTTT
few	TRBD1	TRBV7-9	TRBJ1-2	CASSHKPGQGDYGYTF	TGTGCCAGCAGCCACAAACCGGGACAGGGGGACTATGGCTACACCTTC
few	-	TRBV7-2	TRBJ1-6	CASSSGVLLNSPLHF	TGTGCCAGCAGCTCAGGGGTTCTTTTAAATTCACCCCTCCACTTT
-	-	TRBV12-5	TRBJ2-3	CASGLSSPDTQYF	TGTGCTAGTGGTTTGAGTAGCCCAGATACGCAGTATTTT
few	-	TRBV29-1	TRBJ1-1	CSVAYTSPGEEAFF	TGCAGCGTCGCTTACACCTCTCCAGGGGAGGAAGCTTTCTTT
-	TRBD2	TRBV12-3/TRBV12-4	TRBJ2-3	CASRASGTSTDTQYF	TGTGCCAGCAGAGCTAGCGGGACTTCCACAGATACGCAGTATTTT
-	-	TRBV12-3/TRBV12-4	TRBJ1-5	CASSKKNSNQPQHF	TGTGCCAGCAGTAAGAAAAATAGCAATCAGCCCCAGCATTTT
-	-	TRBV29-1	TRBJ1-2	CSARHPGEASYGYTF	TGCAGCGCTAGGCATCCGGGCGAAGCCTCTTATGGCTACACCTTC
few	-	TRBV7-2	TRBJ2-1	CASSLRFNEQFF	TGTGCCAGCAGCTTGAGGTTCAATGAGCAGTTCTTC
-	-	TRBV6-2/TRBV6-3	TRBJ2-1	CASALLVTEQFF	TGTGCCAGCGCCCTTTTAGTAACTGAGCAGTTCTTC
-	-	TRBV7-2	TRBJ2-7	CASSLFVGQYF	TGTGCCAGCAGCTTATTCGTCGGGCAGTACTTC
-	-	TRBV6-1	TRBJ1-5	CASREDRSHSNQPQHF	TGTGCCAGCAGAGAAGACAGGAGCCATAGCAATCAGCCCCAGCATTTT
-	TRBD1	TRBV12-3/TRBV12-4	TRBJ2-3	CASRRQGAKWGTDTQYF	TGTGCCAGCAGGCGACAGGGGGCGAAATGGGGCACAGATACGCAGTATTTT
few	-	TRBV12-3/TRBV12-4	TRBJ2-7	CASSFGGNSYEQYF	TGTGCCAGCAGTTTTGGAGGGAATTCCTACGAGCAGTACTTC
many	-	TRBV12-3/TRBV12-4	TRBJ2-4	CASSPHAQGQFEAKNIQYF	TGTGCCAGCAGTCCGCATGCTCAGGGGCAGTTCGAGGCCAAAAACATTCAGTACTTC
-	TRBD2	TRBV12-3/TRBV12-4	TRBJ2-7	CASGLAHEQYF	TGTGCCAGCGGACTAGCCCACGAGCAGTACTTC
few	-	TRBV3-1	TRBJ2-1	CASSPARGRNEQFF	TGTGCCAGCAGCCCGGCCAGGGGTAGGAATGAGCAGTTCTTC
-	TRBD1	TRBV2	TRBJ2-1	CASKPGQAQDEQFF	TGTGCCAGCAAGCCGGGACAGGCACAGGATGAGCAGTTCTTC
many	TRBD1	TRBV4-2	TRBJ2-7	CASSHYPRGWAYEQYF	TGTGCCAGCAGCCACTACCCCAGGGGGTGGGCCTACGAGCAGTACTTC
many	-	TRBV7-2	TRBJ1-2	CASSLALRQNYGYTF	TGTGCCAGCAGCTTAGCGCTTAGGCAGAACTATGGCTACACCTTC
few	TRBD1	TRBV7-6	TRBJ1-6	CASSARQGLNSPLHF	TGTGCCAGCAGCGCCCGACAGGGCTTGAATTCACCCCTCCACTTT
-	TRBD1	TRBV7-8	TRBJ1-6	CASSLGQDRGRSPLHF	TGTGCCAGCAGCTTAGGTCAGGACAGGGGCCGTTCACCCCTCCACTTT
-	TRBD1	TRBV7-2	TRBJ1-5	CASSPQDRNQPQHF	TGTGCCAGCAGCCCCCAGGACAGGAATCAGCCCCAGCATTTT
few	-	TRBV28	TRBJ1-1	CASSFGGAAMNTEAFF	TGTGCCAGCAGTTTCGGCGGGGCAGCGATGAACACTGAAGCTTTCTTT
many	TRBD2	TRBV27	TRBJ2-1	CASSPGGGPSSYNEQFF	TGTGCCAGCAGTCCCGGGGGAGGGCCGAGCTCCTACAATGAGCAGTTCTTC
many	TRBD1	TRBV28	TRBJ1-5	CASSSGGSSQPQHF	TGTGCCAGCAGTTCAGGGGGATCGAGTCAGCCCCAGCATTTT
few	-	TRBV27	TRBJ2-7	CASSPLATIYEQYF	TGTGCCAGCAGCCCACTAGCTACGATCTACGAGCAGTACTTC
few	-	TRBV4-1	TRBJ1-1	CASSQVGRGGNTEAFF	TGCGCCAGCAGCCAAGTAGGTAGGGGGGGTAACACTGAAGCTTTCTTT
few	-	TRBV2	TRBJ1-2	CASSEKTFYGYTF	TGTGCCAGCAGTGAGAAGACCTTCTATGGCTACACCTTC
-	TRBD2	TRBV7-6	TRBJ2-6	CASSLKGLAYSGANVLTF	TGTGCCAGCAGCTTAAAGGGACTAGCCTACTCTGGGGCCAACGTCCTGACTTTC
many	TRBD1	TRBV7-9	TRBJ2-7	CASSLGDRPYEQYF	TGTGCCAGCAGCTTAGGGGACAGACCCTACGAGCAGTACTTC
-	TRBD1	TRBV6-8	TRBJ1-2	CASSQAGGLGYTF	TGTGCCAGCAGTCAGGCAGGGGGCTTGGGCTACACCTTC
-	TRBD2	TRBV27	TRBJ2-1	CASSFYGGGALYPGHEQFF	TGTGCCAGCAGTTTTTACGGCGGGGGGGCTCTGTACCCTGGGCATGAGCAGTTCTTC
-	-	TRBV28	TRBJ2-3	CASSTQELLSDTQYF	TGTGCCAGCAGTACACAGGAACTCCTTTCAGATACGCAGTATTTT
-	-	TRBV7-2	TRBJ1-1	CASSPGRGWGTEAFF	TGTGCCAGCAGCCCGGGACGGGGATGGGGCACTGAAGCTTTCTTT
few	TRBD1	TRBV7-8	TRBJ1-5	CASSLAGPDRGSNQPQHF	TGTGCCAGCAGCTTAGCTGGGCCCGACAGGGGATCCAATCAGCCCCAGCATTTT
-	TRBD1	TRBV7-9	TRBJ2-1	CASSLYLRVDRVSDEQFF	TGTGCCAGCAGCTTGTATTTAAGGGTAGACAGGGTAAGTGATGAGCAGTTCTTC
-	TRBD1	TRBV27	TRBJ2-3	CASRRTGGSTDTQYF	TGTGCCAGCAGGCGGACAGGGGGCAGCACAGATACGCAGTATTTT
-	-	TRBV19	TRBJ2-3	CASSILDTDLTDTQYF	TGTGCCAGTAGTATTCTGGACACAGATCTCACAGATACGCAGTATTTT
few	-	TRBV7-9	TRBJ1-5	CASSLEGQNQPQHF	TGTGCCAGCAGTTTAGAGGGTCAAAATCAGCCCCAGCATTTT
few	TRBD1	TRBV7-8	TRBJ2-7	CASSLVGQRAPYEQYF	TGTGCCAGCAGCTTAGTGGGACAGAGAGCCCCCTACGAGCAGTACTTC
-	TRBD2	TRBV6-6	TRBJ2-3	CASSEGGGSDTQYF	TGTGCCAGCAGTGAGGGCGGGGGGTCAGATACGCAGTATTTT
-	-	TRBV15	TRBJ1-4	CATSRGRGTNEKLFF	TGTGCCACCAGCAGAGGACGGGGGACTAATGAAAAACTGTTTTTT
-	-	TRBV7-9	TRBJ1-5	CASSLGGFGNQPQHF	TGTGCCAGCAGCTTAGGAGGGTTCGGCAATCAGCCCCAGCATTTT
-	TRBD1	TRBV6-2/TRBV6-3	TRBJ1-5	CASSPGTGVQPQHF	TGTGCCAGCAGTCCCGGGACAGGGGTTCAGCCCCAGCATTTT
few	-	TRBV24-1	TRBJ1-2	CATARRVAGYTF	TGTGCCACCGCACGAAGGGTTGCCGGCTACACCTTC